What follows are 5 T cell receptor beta chains derived from one specimen sequenced in a study of post-analysis software for immune sequencing data. Incorporated into the TCR beta cDNA libraries were unique molecular identifiers, which served to reduce PCR and sequencing biases. Via MiXCR, TCRdb re-called the PCR reads, giving one row per CDR3 protein. In the table there are a few hundred thousand distinct CDR3 sequences, 30% to 40% of which are singletons. No antigen has been identified for these receptors. Study-wide points: Controls showed lower frequencies than patients for a handful of TRBV segments, and TRBV5-6, TRBV5-1 and TRBV20-1 were among these.

Input material: blood. These receptors originate from a girl younger than 18 with multiple sclerosis.

The chain links TRBV3-1 to TRBJ1-1; D not certain. The CDR3 loop spans 12 amino acids. V dropped 2 bases and J dropped 4 bases, with 5 bases sitting between them. CDR1 LGHDT and CDR2 YNNKEL come from the germline V gene (reference sequence). The chain's CDR3 is CASSQTGTEAFF. As DNA, the CDR3 is TGTGCCAGCAGCCAAACTGGCACTGAAGCTTTCTTT.

Comment on this clonotype: At one end the junction does not follow the germline gene, possibly because of a read error. The V and J genes are TRBV20-1 and TRBJ2-1; 14 bases map to TRBD2. In germline, CDR1 is DFQATT, CDR2 SNEGSKA (reference sequence). This CDR3 is built from 15 residues. CDR3 amino acids: CSASGLAGGGSERFF. CDR3 DNA sequence: TGCAGTGCTAGCGGACTAGCGGGGGGCGGGAGTGAGCGGTTCTTC.

This clonotype has only a few counts. V gene TRBV20-1 combines with J gene TRBJ1-2; 12 bases fit TRBD1. This CDR3 contains 16 residues. The ends lost 4 bases at V and 8 bases at J; junction bases unmatched: 14. The germline V gene encodes CDR1 DFQATT and CDR2 SNEGSKA (reference sequence). This CDR3 reads CSAKRYSGQGAKGYTF. As DNA, the CDR3 is TGCAGTGCTAAGAGATATTCGGGACAGGGGGCGAAAGGCTACACCTTC.

V gene TRBV15 combines with J gene TRBJ1-1, with D tentatively TRBD1 (5 bases). V lost 5 bases, J lost 3 bases, and 10 bases lay in between. From germline, CDR1 is LNHNV and CDR2 YYDKDF (reference sequence). The CDR3 spans 13 residues. The CDR3 loop is CATSGTDYTEAFF. CDR3 coding DNA: TGTGCCACCAGCGGGACCGACTACACTGAAGCTTTCTTT. Full variable domain (outside the CDR3, taken from reference TRBV15 and TRBJ1-1): DAMVIQNPRYQVTQFGKPVTLSCSQTLNHNVMYWYQQKSSQAPKLLFHYYDKDFNNEADTPDNFQSRRPNTSFCFLDIRSPGLGDTAMYLCATSGTDYTEAFFGQGTRLTVV.

J is TRBJ1-2 and V is TRBV3-1; TRBD1 aligns across 8 bases. The CDR3 has 15 amino acids. The V gene's germline CDR1 is LGHDT and CDR2 YNNKEL (reference sequence). The V gene end was trimmed by 2 bases and the J gene end by 8 bases; junction bases not matched to a gene: 10. In DNA form, the CDR3 reads TGTGCCAGCAGCCAAAGGGACAGGCGCCTAAGAGGCTACACCTTC. The encoded protein is CASSQRDRRLRGYTF.